One and the same sample provided the 25 T cell receptor beta chains below, sequenced in a study of PD-1 blockade in classical Hodgkin lymphoma. Time point: cycle 4 day 1 (C4D1), after 6 weeks of nivolumab. Every one of the patients relapsed after autologous stem cell transplantation (brentuximab vedotin exposure was variable). Here immunoSEQ multiplex PCR was the method, and the copy in TCRdb shows in-frame clones only, minus some. The sample gives 7,500 to 9,000 clones, 87% of which show up once; around 34% is in the top ten. Sequencing was performed on peripheral blood mononuclear cells (PBMCs), taken before the fourth cycle of nivolumab. The origin of the receptors is a human donor with classical Hodgkin lymphoma.

The chain has TRBV5-4 and TRBJ2-3, with D perhaps matching TRBD2 (6 bases). CDR1 and CDR2 (germline): SGHNT, YYREEE (reference sequence). V gave up 3 bases and J gave up 4 bases, with 18 bases separating them. The length of the CDR3 is 16 residues. Here the CDR3 DNA reads TGTGCCAGCAGCTGGGGTGTGGGGGGAAGCGCAGATACGCAGTATTTT. This translates into CASSWGVGGSADTQYF. Using reference TRBV5-4 and TRBJ2-3 for the parts outside the CDR3, the full variable domain is ETGVTQSPTHLIKTRGQQVTLRCSSQSGHNTVSWYQQALGQGPQFIFQYYREEENGRGNFPPRFSGLQFPNYSSELNVNALELDDSALYLCASSWGVGGSADTQYFGPGTRLTVL.

The J gene is TRBJ2-5, the V gene TRBV29-1; 13 nucleotides agree with TRBD2. This CDR3 is 15 amino acids long. V lost 2 bases to trimming and J lost 2 bases; unmatched junction nucleotides: 2. Per the germline V gene, CDR1 is SQVTM and CDR2 is ANQGSEA. CDR3 loop: CSVEQTSGRQETQYF. In DNA form, the CDR3 reads TGCAGCGTTGAACAGACTAGCGGGAGGCAAGAGACCCAGTACTTC.

To note about this clone: One junction end does not reproduce the germline sequence, and a read error may be involved. The rearrangement links TRBV5-6 to TRBJ2-7, with D perhaps assigned TRBD1 or TRBD2 (5 bases each). CDR3 length: 13 residues. Germline values: CDR1 SGHDT, CDR2 YYEEEE. Here the CDR3 reads CASSSLGEYEQCF. The DNA for the CDR3 is TGTGCCAGCAGCTCCCTGGGGGAATACGAGCAGTGCTTC.

The chain links TRBV27 to TRBJ1-5; no reliable D call. The V gene's germline CDR1 is MNHEY and CDR2 SMNVEV (reference sequence). CDR3 length equals 13 residues. The V end lost 3 bases, the J end lost 0 bases, and 3 bases lay between the germline ends. This CDR3 reads CASSFSSNQPQHF. The CDR3 nucleotides read TGTGCCAGCAGTTTTTCTAGCAATCAGCCCCAGCATTTT.

By share of the sample, this clone is medium-sized. The genes are TRBV23-1 and TRBJ2-1; a possible D gene is TRBD1 (5 bases). TRBV23-1 is classed as an ORF, of uncertain function. The CDR3 runs 17 residues. V was shortened by 4 bases and J by 3 bases, with 19 bases between the two germline ends. CDR3 bases: TGCGCCAGCAGTCGTCGCGCGGACACATTGCGCTACAATGAGCAGTTCTTC. Translation gives CASSRRADTLRYNEQFF.

This clone is termed medium-sized. The chain combines TRBV5-5 with TRBJ1-4; D remains ambiguous. V lost 1 base and J 1 base, leaving 5 bases between the germline ends. The CDR3 spans 14 residues. Germline V lookup: CDR1 SGHKS, CDR2 YYEKEE (reference sequence). Written as DNA, the CDR3 is TGTGCCAGCAGCTTGCCCGTAACTAATGAAAAACTGTTTTTT. It translates to CASSLPVTNEKLFF.

The rearrangement uses TRBV28 and TRBJ1-1, with D unresolved. Trimming shortened V by 7 bases and J by 3 bases, and 21 bases separated the two germline ends. The CDR3 consists of 16 residues. CDR1 and CDR2 (germline): MDHEN, SYDVKM. The CDR3 coding sequence is TGTGCCAGCATTCCGCCCGCGGGGTTGGTAGACACTGAAGCTTTCTTT. It specifies CASIPPAGLVDTEAFF.

The chain combines TRBV11-2 with TRBJ2-1; D is perhaps TRBD1 (6 bases). Trimming pared 4 bases from V and 0 bases from J, leaving 19 bases between. CDR1 SGHAT and CDR2 FQNNGV come from the germline V gene. CDR3 length equals 18 residues. The CDR3 sequence is CASSSDRTARSSYNEQFF. The CDR3 DNA follows: TGTGCCAGCAGCTCCGACCGGACAGCAAGATCCTCCTACAATGAGCAGTTCTTC. The entire variable domain, with the rest obtained from reference TRBV11-2 and TRBJ2-1, is as follows: EAGVAQSPRYKIIEKRQSVAFWCNPISGHATLYWYQQILGQGPKLLIQFQNNGVVDDSQLPKDRFSAERLKGVDSTLKIQPAKLEDSAVYLCASSSDRTARSSYNEQFFGPGTRLTVL.

The chain uses TRBV5-1 and TRBJ2-2; 7 nucleotides line up with TRBD1. The CDR3 contains 13 residues. With V trimmed by 5 bases and J by 7 bases, 5 bases remained unmatched. Germline values: CDR1 SGHRS, CDR2 YFSETQ. CDR3 sequence: CASRPRGLGELFF. The DNA for the CDR3 is TGCGCCAGCAGGCCGAGGGGGCTCGGGGAGCTGTTTTTT.

The chain is built from TRBV7-9 and TRBJ2-1; D perhaps matches TRBD1 (6 bases). The V gene lost 5 bases and the J gene lost 10 bases, with 12 bases spanning the gap. The CDR3 runs 12 residues. Germline values: CDR1 SEHNR, CDR2 FQNEAQ (reference sequence). CDR3 amino acids: CASSNREGEQFF. CDR3 DNA sequence: TGTGCCAGCAGCAACAGGGAAGGCGAGCAGTTCTTC.

This chain links TRBV29-1 with TRBJ2-5; 9 nucleotides match TRBD1. Trimming cost V 4 bases and J 5 bases; bases outside gene matches: 8. This CDR3 spans 14 amino acids. Germline values: CDR1 SQVTM, CDR2 ANQGSEA. The CDR3 DNA follows: TGCAGCGTTGCAGGACAGGGGACGGGGGAGACCCAGTACTTC. Its protein is CSVAGQGTGETQYF. The variable domain in full, with the rest retrieved from reference TRBV29-1 and TRBJ2-5, is SAVISQKPSRDICQRGTSLTIQCQVDSQVTMMFWYRQQPGQSLTLIATANQGSEATYESGFVIDKFPISRPNLTFSTLTVSNMSPEDSSIYLCSVAGQGTGETQYFGPGTRLLVL.

The chain links TRBV29-1 to TRBJ1-5, with D possibly TRBD1 on 5 matching bases. Germline CDR1 is SQVTM and CDR2 is ANQGSEA. Trimming took 6 bases from V and 4 from J, leaving 16 bases between them. The CDR3 consists of 14 residues. CDR3 protein: CSVGDGRGNQPQHF. CDR3 DNA sequence: TGCAGCGTCGGGGACGGGCGAGGGAATCAGCCCCAGCATTTT.

The V gene is TRBV15, the J gene TRBJ1-2; D is ambiguous. The V and J ends lost 1 base and 7 bases respectively, with 7 bases between them. The CDR3 totals 12 residues. Per the germline V gene, CDR1 is LNHNV and CDR2 is YYDKDF (reference sequence). CDR3 sequence reads: CATSRGFVGYTF. DNA for the CDR3: TGTGCCACCAGCAGAGGGTTTGTTGGCTACACCTTC. Combining the CDR3 with reference TRBV15 and TRBJ1-2 gives the whole variable domain DAMVIQNPRYQVTQFGKPVTLSCSQTLNHNVMYWYQQKSSQAPKLLFHYYDKDFNNEADTPDNFQSRRPNTSFCFLDIRSPGLGDTAMYLCATSRGFVGYTFGSGTRLTVV.

The J gene is TRBJ2-7, the V gene TRBV6-5, with 8 bases fitting TRBD2. The CDR3 consists of 14 residues. V shed 4 bases, J shed 5 bases, and the junction held 7 bases outside the gene matches. Germline-derived CDR1 and CDR2 are MNHEY and SVGAGI. CDR3 sequence reads: CASSSMSGGDEQYF. The CDR3 DNA sequence: TGTGCCAGCAGTTCGATGTCCGGGGGGGACGAGCAGTACTTC.

This rearrangement joins TRBV27 to TRBJ1-1; 7 nucleotides match TRBD1. The CDR3 loop spans 14 amino acids. In germline, CDR1 is MNHEY, CDR2 SMNVEV (reference sequence). With 3 bases clipped from V and 1 base from J, the junction kept 2 bases outside the gene matches. The CDR3 is CASSFQGENTEAFF. The CDR3 DNA reads TGTGCCAGCAGTTTCCAGGGGGAGAACACTGAAGCTTTCTTT.

V and J are TRBV9 and TRBJ2-3; 7 nucleotides line up with TRBD1. V was clipped by 2 bases and J by 1 base; unmatched bases: 4. Germline V lookup: CDR1 SGDLS, CDR2 YYNGEE. The CDR3 length is 15 residues. The CDR3: CASSVTGSGTDTQYF. CDR3 DNA: TGTGCCAGCAGCGTGACAGGGTCTGGCACAGATACGCAGTATTTT.

CDR3: CAWGTSGTYRGSYNEQFF. The DNA of the CDR3 is TGTGCCTGGGGGACTAGCGGGACCTATCGGGGCTCCTACAATGAGCAGTTCTTC. This sequence joins TRBV30 and TRBJ2-1; 13 bases align to TRBD2. The CDR3 is 18 amino acids. CDR1 GTSNPN and CDR2 SVGIG come from the germline V gene (reference sequence). V lost 5 bases and J lost 0; bases outside the gene matches: 10. The variable domain in full, with the rest retrieved from reference TRBV30 and TRBJ2-1, is SQTIHQWPATLVQPVGSPLSLECTVEGTSNPNLYWYRQAAGRGLQLLFYSVGIGQISSEVPQNLSASRPQDRQFILSSKKLLLSDSGFYLCAWGTSGTYRGSYNEQFFGPGTRLTVL.

The rearrangement links TRBV5-1 to TRBJ2-2; D ambiguous. The germline V gene has CDR1 SGHRS and CDR2 YFSETQ. CDR3 size: 14 residues. V was clipped by 2 bases and J by 4 bases, with 9 bases between them. For the CDR3, the DNA is TGCGCCAGCAGCTTTGCCCAGACCACCGGGGAGCTGTTTTTT. Translating gives CASSFAQTTGELFF. The full variable domain, its missing parts supplied by reference TRBV5-1 and TRBJ2-2, is KAGVTQTPRYLIKTRGQQVTLSCSPISGHRSVSWYQQTPGQGLQFLFEYFSETQRNKGNFPGRFSGRQFSNSRSEMNVSTLELGDSALYLCASSFAQTTGELFFGEGSRLTVL.

The chain carries TRBV29-1 and TRBJ2-5; TRBD1 matches 9 bases. The CDR3 extends over 12 amino acids. From germline, CDR1 is SQVTM and CDR2 ANQGSEA. Germline trimming cut 5 bases from V and 3 bases from J; bases unmatched to any gene: 1. The CDR3 nucleotides read TGCAGCGTTAGGACAGGGGAAGAGACCCAGTACTTC. The encoded protein is CSVRTGEETQYF.

DNA for the CDR3: TGTGCCAGCAGTCAACCGGGACTCGCACGAGATGAGCAGTTCTTC. It codes for CASSQPGLARDEQFF. The rearrangement links TRBV5-5 to TRBJ2-1; TRBD2 is a possible D gene (6 bases). Germline CDR1 SGHKS, CDR2 YYEKEE (reference sequence). V lost 5 bases and J 8 bases, leaving 20 bases between the germline ends. This CDR3 is 15 amino acids long.

This rearrangement joins TRBV7-2 to TRBJ2-1; 9 bases agree with TRBD1. Germline CDR1 is SGHTA and CDR2 is FQGNSA. The ends lost 1 base at V and 5 bases at J; junction bases unmatched: 9. There are 17 residues in the CDR3. The CDR3 nucleotides read TGTGCCAGCAGCTTAGTAGGGGCGGGACAGGGACACAATGAGCAGTTCTTC. Translation: CASSLVGAGQGHNEQFF.

The CDR3 is CASSLGQRTEAFF. The CDR3 nucleotides are TGTGCCAGCAGCTTAGGACAGAGGACTGAAGCTTTCTTT. This chain connects TRBV7-8 to TRBJ1-1, with a tentative D call TRBD1 (5 bases). CDR1 and CDR2 (germline): SGHVS, FQNEAQ. The CDR3 totals 13 residues. V was clipped by 1 base and J by 5 bases, with 8 bases between them.

This clone was recorded only once. V usage is TRBV7-2 and J usage is TRBJ1-2; tentatively, D is TRBD1 (5 bases). V lost 3 bases to trimming and J lost 2 bases, with 13 bases between them. Germline lookup yields CDR1 SGHTA and CDR2 FQGNSA. The CDR3 length is 15 residues. The CDR3 here is CASSFGGAQNYGYTF. CDR3 DNA: TGTGCCAGCAGCTTTGGTGGGGCCCAAAACTATGGCTACACCTTC.

V usage is TRBV30 and J usage is TRBJ1-5; TRBD1 is a possible D gene (5 bases). The V gene's germline CDR1 is GTSNPN and CDR2 SVGIG (reference sequence). The CDR3 runs 15 residues. Between the trimmed V and J ends, which lost 0 bases and 0 bases, there was a span of 9 bases. Here the CDR3 reads CAWSVGRNSNQPQHF. The CDR3 DNA reads as TGTGCCTGGAGTGTGGGGCGGAATAGCAATCAGCCCCAGCATTTT.

The genes are TRBV2 and TRBJ2-5, with D uncertain. CDR3 length equals 13 residues. The V and J ends lost 3 bases and 0 bases respectively, with 5 bases between them. Germline CDR1 and CDR2: SNHLY and FYNNEI. DNA of the CDR3: TGTGCCAGCAGTGATTTGCACCAAGAGACCCAGTACTTC. It specifies CASSDLHQETQYF.